The 26 T cell receptor beta chains presented below share a single source sample, sequenced in a study of human T cells and chemical hapten exposure. Described time point: pre-sensitization, week 0. The sample's treatment: therapeutic diphenylcyclopropenone sensitization with weekly scalp DPC. TCRdb itself ran the RACE reads through MiXCR, one entry per CDR3 protein. The data show 350,000 to 400,000 distinct CDR3 sequences, 4.5% to 6% seen once. Sequenced here: whole blood, sampled in connection with sensitization to the hapten diphenylcyclopropenone (DPC). The receptors were gathered from a woman in her fifties or sixties with alopecia areata. Some clones in this sample may be carry-over from other donors' samples.

This clonotype was recorded a few times. The chain combines TRBV19 with TRBJ2-1, with 11 bases matching TRBD2. The CDR3 has 14 residues. V gave up 4 bases and J gave up 8 bases; unmatched junction bases: 4. Per germline, CDR1 LNHDA and CDR2 SQIVND (reference sequence). As DNA, the CDR3 is TGTGCCAGTAGTAAGGGACTAGCGGACTATGAGCAGTTCTTC. Residues: CASSKGLADYEQFF.

This clonotype occurred many times. The J gene is TRBJ1-5, the V gene TRBV7-9, with a weak D call TRBD1 (5 bases). This CDR3 contains 16 residues. V lost 5 bases and J 2 bases, leaving 16 bases between the germline ends. Germline V gene lookup returns CDR1 SEHNR and CDR2 FQNEAQ (reference sequence). CDR3 DNA: TGTGCCAGCAGCCCCCTCCGAGGGACGGGCAATCAGCCCCAGCATTTT. Protein product: CASSPLRGTGNQPQHF.

This chain connects TRBV7-6 to TRBJ2-5; 12 bases are shared with TRBD2. The J segment lost 7 bases and the V segment lost 5 bases, leaving 2 bases of the junction unmatched. This CDR3 contains 13 residues. The germline gives CDR1 SGHVS, CDR2 FNYEAQ. The CDR3 region is CASSPSGGATQYF. The DNA for the CDR3 is TGTGCCAGCAGCCCTAGCGGGGGGGCGACCCAGTACTTC.

This clonotype was counted at least ten times. V is TRBV2 and J is TRBJ2-3; 7 bases are shared with TRBD1. The germline V gene encodes CDR1 SNHLY and CDR2 FYNNEI. There are 15 residues in the CDR3. With V trimmed by 6 bases and J by 4 bases, 10 bases remained unmatched. DNA of the CDR3: TGTGCCAGCAGCGCTGACAGGGCCGGGGCAGATACGCAGTATTTT. This translates into CASSADRAGADTQYF.

This clonotype was counted ten times or more. The gene calls are TRBV4-2 and TRBJ2-6; a weak D match, TRBD1 (6 bases). Trimming pared 2 bases from V and 0 bases from J, leaving 17 bases between. There are 19 residues in the CDR3. Germline V lookup: CDR1 LGHNA, CDR2 YNFKEQ. The DNA of the CDR3 is TGTGCCAGCAGCCAATTCGGGCCCTTAGGGGGCTCTGGGGCCAACGTCCTGACTTTC. Its translation: CASSQFGPLGGSGANVLTF.

This clonotype showed up just a few times. CDR3 coding DNA: TGTGCCAGCAGCCAGGGGGTTTCGATAAACATTCAGTACTTC. It encodes CASSQGVSINIQYF. The V and J genes are TRBV2 and TRBJ2-4, with TRBD1 identical over 7 bases. V shed 6 bases, J shed 6 bases, and the junction held 8 bases outside the gene matches. CDR3 size: 14 residues. Per the germline V gene, CDR1 is SNHLY and CDR2 is FYNNEI.

In this sample, this clonotype turned up many times. The chain employs TRBV11-2 and TRBJ2-7; 9 bases fit TRBD1. Germline assignment: CDR1 SGHAT and CDR2 FQNNGV. This CDR3 is built from 16 residues. The junction had 9 bases not matched to a gene; V was cut back by 5 bases and J by 1 base. Here the CDR3 reads CASSPGQGPLSYEQYF. The CDR3 coding sequence is TGTGCCAGCAGCCCAGGACAGGGGCCACTATCCTACGAGCAGTACTTC.

This clonotype showed up many times. This rearrangement joins TRBV5-1 to TRBJ1-1; no definite D call. V lost 0 bases to trimming and J lost 0 bases, with 12 bases between them. The length of the CDR3 is 16 residues. The germline V gene encodes CDR1 SGHRS and CDR2 YFSETQ. CDR3 sequence: CASSLGWRELNTEAFF. The CDR3, as DNA: TGCGCCAGCAGCTTGGGGTGGAGGGAACTGAACACTGAAGCTTTCTTT.

The chain employs TRBV2 and TRBJ1-6, with TRBD1 as a possible D gene (5 bases). Trimming pared 4 bases from V and 5 bases from J, leaving 15 bases between. Germline values: CDR1 SNHLY, CDR2 FYNNEI. This CDR3 spans 16 amino acids. CDR3 DNA sequence: TGTGCCAGCAGTGGGGCAGGGAAGGGTAATAATTCACCCCTCCACTTT. Amino acids: CASSGAGKGNNSPLHF. Looking up the rest from reference TRBV2 and TRBJ1-6 gives the full variable domain: EPEVTQTPSHQVTQMGQEVILRCVPISNHLYFYWYRQILGQKVEFLVSFYNNEISEKSEIFDDQFSVERPDGSNFTLKIRSTKLEDSAMYFCASSGAGKGNNSPLHFGNGTRLTVT.

Only a few counts were recorded for this clonotype. The chain recombines TRBV7-2 with TRBJ2-5; 7 bases match TRBD1. There are 16 residues in the CDR3. Germline trimming cut 6 bases from V and 1 base from J; bases unmatched to any gene: 11. The V gene's germline CDR1 is SGHTA and CDR2 FQGNSA. CDR3 sequence: CASRYRGVRSQETQYF. DNA of the CDR3: TGTGCCAGCAGATACAGGGGAGTGAGGTCCCAAGAGACCCAGTACTTC. Drawing the rest from reference TRBV7-2 and TRBJ2-5, the complete variable domain is GAGVSQSPSNKVTEKGKDVELRCDPISGHTALYWYRQSLGQGLEFLIYFQGNSAPDKSGLPSDRFSAERTGGSVSTLTIQRTQQEDSAVYLCASRYRGVRSQETQYFGPGTRLLVL.

The CDR3 DNA is TGTGCCAGCAGCTCCGGACTGCAGAATGAAAAACTGTTTTTT. Its translation is CASSSGLQNEKLFF. V is TRBV6-5 and J is TRBJ1-4, with D unclear. The CDR3 spans 14 residues. V lost 6 bases and J 5 bases, leaving 13 bases between the germline ends. From germline, CDR1 is MNHEY and CDR2 SVGAGI.

V usage is TRBV12-3 or TRBV12-4 and J usage is TRBJ1-5; TRBD1 is a possible D gene (5 bases). This CDR3 has 16 amino acids. V was cut by 3 bases and J by 6 bases, with 18 bases left in between. CDR3: CASSFSPAGLTQPQHF. The CDR3 DNA reads as TGTGCCAGCAGTTTTAGTCCCGCAGGGCTTACTCAGCCCCAGCATTTT.

This clonotype was counted only a few times. The V call is TRBV6-5, the J call TRBJ1-2; TRBD1 is a possible D gene (5 bases). Deletions cut 5 bases from V and 4 bases from J, with 11 bases between. There are 13 residues in the CDR3. The germline V gene has CDR1 MNHEY and CDR2 SVGAGI. CDR3 sequence reads: CASSTPGGYGYTF. CDR3 nucleotides: TGTGCCAGCAGTACGCCGGGGGGCTATGGCTACACCTTC.

This clonotype was picked up a small number of times. CDR3 sequence (DNA): TGTGCCACCAGTGAAACCGGGACAACGGGCGGTCAGTATTTT. Amino acid sequence: CATSETGTTGGQYF. V usage is TRBV24-1 and J usage is TRBJ2-3; tentative D call: TRBD1 (6 bases). Looked up from germline, CDR1 is KGHDR and CDR2 is SFDVKD. The CDR3 is 14 amino acids. V lost 4 bases, J lost 12 bases, and 19 bases lay in between.

This clonotype came up a few times. CDR3 amino acids: CASSFSGKDNSPLHF. The CDR3 DNA reads as TGTGCCAGCAGTTTCTCAGGGAAGGATAATTCACCCCTCCACTTT. The V and J genes are TRBV27 and TRBJ1-6, with D tentatively TRBD1 (5 bases). V was cut by 3 bases and J by 5 bases, with 11 bases left in between. CDR3 length: 15 amino acids. The germline gives CDR1 MNHEY, CDR2 SMNVEV (reference sequence).

This clonotype was observed many times. The DNA of the CDR3 is TGCGCCAGCACCCGGGCCGGGGAGCTGTTTTTT. Translated: CASTRAGELFF. This rearrangement joins TRBV5-1 to TRBJ2-2, with D uncertain. CDR1 is SGHRS and CDR2 is YFSETQ in the germline V gene. The CDR3 has 11 amino acids. V lost 6 bases and J 6 bases, leaving 6 bases between the germline ends.

This clonotype has only a few counts. The V and J genes are TRBV12-5 and TRBJ1-1; D not resolved. The CDR3 contains 13 residues. The V and J ends lost 4 bases and 6 bases respectively, with 12 bases between them. Germline V gene sequence: CDR1 LGHNT, CDR2 FRNRAP. CDR3 DNA: TGTGCTAGTGGTTATTGGGCGGGCGCTGAAGCTTTCTTT. It is translated as CASGYWAGAEAFF.

This clonotype has a count of ten or more. The germline gene is not matched at one end of the junction; a read error may be the cause. V and J are TRBV28 and TRBJ2-5; D ambiguous. The CDR3 has 11 residues. Germline CDR1 and CDR2: MDHEN and SYDVKM. DNA of the CDR3: TGTGCCAGCAGCCGCCAAAAGACCCAGTACTTC. This gives the protein CASSRQKTQYF.

This clonotype was seen ten or more times. This chain links TRBV29-1 with TRBJ1-4; D remains ambiguous. The V end was cut by 6 bases, the J end by 3 bases, with 11 bases between. The CDR3 sequence is 13 residues long. Germline V gene data show CDR1 as SQVTM and CDR2 as ANQGSEA. CDR3 coding DNA: TGCAGCGTGTCCCCCCGGGCTAATGAAAAACTGTTTTTT. Its translation: CSVSPRANEKLFF.

This clonotype was seen a handful of times. The chain joins TRBV18 to TRBJ2-7; D unclear. Germline values: CDR1 KGHSH, CDR2 LQKENI. V was trimmed by 3 bases and J by 3 bases, leaving 18 bases between them. The CDR3 has 16 residues. The CDR3 is CASSPVEAEMGYEQYF. Here the CDR3 DNA reads TGTGCCAGCTCACCTGTAGAGGCGGAGATGGGCTACGAGCAGTACTTC.

The genes are TRBV6-5 and TRBJ2-7; 9 nucleotides match TRBD1. Germline CDR1 reads MNHEY; CDR2 reads SVGAGI. Trimming at V came to 5 bases and at J to 7 bases, leaving 9 bases not matched to a gene. The CDR3 is made up of 14 amino acids. CDR3 residues: CASSPGQGRGEQYF. The CDR3 DNA follows: TGTGCCAGCAGTCCGGGACAGGGCAGGGGTGAGCAGTACTTC.

In its sample, this clonotype was seen a few times. This chain uses TRBV18 with TRBJ1-5; D may be TRBD1 (5 bases). The length of the CDR3 is 14 residues. The V end lost 4 bases, the J end lost 7 bases, and 14 bases lay between the germline ends. CDR1 is KGHSH, CDR2 LQKENI, per germline. The CDR3 coding sequence is TGTGCCAGCTCACGAGGGACGGGCGGCCAGCCCCAGCATTTT. Amino acid sequence: CASSRGTGGQPQHF.

This rearrangement joins TRBV5-1 to TRBJ2-7; D might be TRBD1 (6 bases). CDR3 length: 13 amino acids. CDR1 and CDR2 from the germline V gene are SGHRS and YFSETQ. V was trimmed by 4 bases and J by 6 bases, leaving 14 bases between them. CDR3: CASSRDTTAEQYF. CDR3 bases: TGCGCCAGCAGCCGGGACACGACGGCCGAGCAGTACTTC.

A word on this clonotype: A much larger clone lies one base from this, so it may be a read error. The chain combines TRBV9 with TRBJ2-3; D might be TRBD2 (6 bases). Germline V gene lookup returns CDR1 SGDLS and CDR2 YYNGEE. This CDR3 region has 15 residues. The CDR3 DNA sequence: TGTGCCAACAGCCCGGAGGGGCAGGCCGCAGATACGCAGTATTTT. Its protein is CANSPEGQAADTQYF.

This clonotype was recorded at least ten times. The V gene is TRBV11-2, the J gene TRBJ2-7, with D unresolved. Between the trimmed V and J ends, which lost 5 bases and 7 bases, there was a span of 12 bases. The CDR3 consists of 12 residues. The germline V gene encodes CDR1 SGHAT and CDR2 FQNNGV. DNA of the CDR3: TGTGCCAGCAGCCCGGATACGGAGGAGCAGTACTTC. Translation: CASSPDTEEQYF.

This clonotype was seen a few times. V gene TRBV12-3 or TRBV12-4 combines with J gene TRBJ2-2, with TRBD2 identical over 7 bases. Unmatched junction bases numbered 6, after V lost 1 base and J lost 4 bases. The CDR3 is 16 amino acids. The CDR3 coding sequence is TGTGCCAGCAGTTTAGGCGGGAGAGGGTTCACCGGGGAGCTGTTTTTT. Translating gives CASSLGGRGFTGELFF.